This T cell receptor beta chain appears in the sequencing data of a study of OX40 agonist ivuxolimab in advanced cancers. This clone was observed once. Sequencing used immunoSEQ multiplex PCR; TCRdb keeps in-frame clones, though not all of them. Of 30,000 or so clones in the sample, about nine tenths were seen once. The sequence derives from an adult with an advanced solid tumor such as melanoma, head and neck, liver or kidney cancer. This specimen consisted of CD4+ or CD8+ T cells sorted from blood, obtained in a trial of the OX40 agonist ivuxolimab.

CDR3 region: CASSPTESGILDEKLFF. CDR3 sequence (DNA): TGTGCCAGCAGCCCAACGGAATCCGGAATTCTGGATGAAAAACTGTTTTTT. The chain carries TRBV7-9 and TRBJ1-4; D is ambiguous. This CDR3 region has 17 residues. V shed 5 bases and J shed 6 bases, with 22 bases lying between them. Per the germline V gene, CDR1 is SEHNR and CDR2 is FQNEAQ (reference sequence).